This TCR beta chain came from a study of T cell responses to AZD1222 COVID-19 vaccine. Trimming shortened V by 5 bases and J by 1 base, and 17 bases separated the two germline ends. From germline, CDR1 is MDHEN and CDR2 SYDVKM. This CDR3 comprises 16 residues. The method was immunoSEQ multiplex PCR; TCRdb's version includes in-frame clones alone and lacks a portion of them. The sample lists 100,000 to 150,000 clones, about 90% occurring once. The sequence came from an adult in good health. The chain recombines TRBV28 with TRBJ1-1; TRBD1 might be the D (5 bases). The sample was peripheral blood, taken on day 0 of AZD1222 vaccination. The CDR3 region has the DNA TGTGCCAGCAGTCCGCCCCCCCGGGACGCGAACACTGAAGCTTTCTTT. Translating gives CASSPPPRDANTEAFF.